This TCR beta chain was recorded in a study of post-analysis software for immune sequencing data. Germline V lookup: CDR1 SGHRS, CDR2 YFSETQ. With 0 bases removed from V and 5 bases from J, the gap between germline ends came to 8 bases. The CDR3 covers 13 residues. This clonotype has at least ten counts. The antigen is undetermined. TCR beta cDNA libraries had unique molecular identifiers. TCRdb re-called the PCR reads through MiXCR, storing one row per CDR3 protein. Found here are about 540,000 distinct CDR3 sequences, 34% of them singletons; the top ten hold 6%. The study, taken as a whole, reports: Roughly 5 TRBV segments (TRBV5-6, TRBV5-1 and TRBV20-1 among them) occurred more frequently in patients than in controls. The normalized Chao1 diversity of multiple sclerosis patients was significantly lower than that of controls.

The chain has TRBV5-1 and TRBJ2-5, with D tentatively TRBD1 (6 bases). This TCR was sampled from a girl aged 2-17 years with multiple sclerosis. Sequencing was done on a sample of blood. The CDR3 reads CASSLEGGETQYF. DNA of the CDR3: TGCGCCAGCAGCTTGGAAGGGGGTGAGACCCAGTACTTC.